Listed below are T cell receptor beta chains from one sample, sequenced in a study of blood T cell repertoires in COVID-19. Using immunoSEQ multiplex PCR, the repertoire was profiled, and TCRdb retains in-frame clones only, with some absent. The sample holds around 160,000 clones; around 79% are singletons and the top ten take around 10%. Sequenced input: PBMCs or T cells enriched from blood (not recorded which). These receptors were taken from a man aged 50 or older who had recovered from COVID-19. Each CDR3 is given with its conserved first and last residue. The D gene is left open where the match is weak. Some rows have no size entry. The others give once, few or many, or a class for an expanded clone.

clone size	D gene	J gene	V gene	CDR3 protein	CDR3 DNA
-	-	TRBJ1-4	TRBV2	CASRPGPSNKGEKLFF	TGTGCCAGCAGGCCTGGGCCGAGCAATAAAGGCGAAAAACTGTTTTTT
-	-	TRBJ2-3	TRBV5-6	CASSLVPVADTQYF	TGTGCCAGCAGCTTGGTCCCCGTCGCAGATACGCAGTATTTT
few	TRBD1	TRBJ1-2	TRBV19	CASTDPGQVGYTF	TGTGCCAGTACCGATCCGGGACAGGTCGGCTACACCTTC
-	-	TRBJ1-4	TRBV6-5	CASSPVATNEKLFF	TGTGCCAGCAGCCCAGTTGCAACTAATGAAAAACTGTTTTTT
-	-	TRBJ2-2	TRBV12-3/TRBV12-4	CASSFGRGELFF	TGTGCCAGCAGTTTTGGGAGAGGGGAGCTGTTTTTT
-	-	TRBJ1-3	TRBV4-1	CASSQVATTGNTIYF	TGCGCCAGCAGCCAAGTCGCGACAACTGGAAACACCATATATTTT
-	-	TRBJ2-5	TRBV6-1	CASSEVGDETQYF	TGTGCCAGCAGTGAAGTGGGAGATGAGACCCAGTACTTC
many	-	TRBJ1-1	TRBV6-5	CASSSIGWAGTEAFF	TGTGCCAGCAGTTCTATCGGGTGGGCAGGGACTGAAGCTTTCTTT
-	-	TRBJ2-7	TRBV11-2	CASSLEQAVSSYEQYF	TGTGCCAGCAGCTTAGAACAGGCGGTAAGCTCCTACGAGCAGTACTTC
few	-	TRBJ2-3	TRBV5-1	CASSLVGTHDTDTQYF	TGCGCCAGCAGCTTGGTCGGGACACACGACACAGATACGCAGTATTTT
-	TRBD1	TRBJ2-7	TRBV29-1	CSVATGGGSYEQYF	TGCAGCGTGGCGACAGGGGGTGGCTCCTACGAGCAGTACTTC
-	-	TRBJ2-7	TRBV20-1	CSAGSGPEQYF	TGCAGTGCTGGTAGCGGACCCGAGCAGTACTTC
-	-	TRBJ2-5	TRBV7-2	CASSPEVVETQYF	TGTGCCAGCAGCCCCGAGGTGGTGGAGACCCAGTACTTC
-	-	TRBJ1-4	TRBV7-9	CASSLGHLATNEKLFF	TGTGCCAGCAGCTTAGGACACCTTGCAACTAATGAAAAACTGTTTTTT
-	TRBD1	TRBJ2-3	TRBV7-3	CASSWTGGTDTQYF	TGTGCCTCTAGTTGGACAGGGGGGACAGATACGCAGTATTTT
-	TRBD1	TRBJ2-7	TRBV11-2	CASSPGQSPYEQYF	TGTGCCAGCAGCCCGGGACAGAGTCCCTACGAGCAGTACTTC
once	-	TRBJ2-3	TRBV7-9	CASSDERGDTQYF	TGTGCCAGCAGCGACGAAAGGGGGGATACGCAGTATTTT
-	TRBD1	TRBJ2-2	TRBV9	CASSTGQGANTGELFF	TGTGCCAGCAGCACGGGACAGGGGGCGAACACCGGGGAGCTGTTTTTT
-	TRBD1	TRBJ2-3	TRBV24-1	CATLDRDTDTQYF	TGTGCCACCCTAGACAGGGACACAGATACGCAGTATTTT
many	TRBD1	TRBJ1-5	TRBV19	CASSTGQGASNQPQHF	TGTGCCAGTAGTACCGGACAGGGGGCTAGCAATCAGCCCCAGCATTTT
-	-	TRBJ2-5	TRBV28	CASTDQGGQETQYF	TGTGCCAGCACTGACCAGGGCGGCCAAGAGACCCAGTACTTC
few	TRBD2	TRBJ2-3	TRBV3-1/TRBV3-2	CASSQGTSSGDTQYF	TGTGCCAGCAGCCAAGGGACTAGCAGTGGGGATACGCAGTATTTT
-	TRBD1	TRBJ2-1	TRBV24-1	CATSDHRGLGNEQFF	TGTGCCACCAGTGACCACAGGGGGCTTGGGAATGAGCAGTTCTTC